The entry below describes one T cell receptor beta chain. Its target antigen remains unknown. Base-call qualities are not available, and no considerably larger clone is one nucleotide away. TCRbeta CDR3 regions were amplified from genomic DNA by means of the immunoSEQ Assay, a bias-controlled multiplex PCR. The original methods were these. Within the assay, amplification of reference gene primers was used to estimate how many nucleated cells each sample contained. To quantify the absolute abundance of each unique TCRbeta CDR3 rearrangement, sequence reads were collapsed and filtered. For each sample, productive Simpson clonality was calculated as the square root of Simpson's diversity index over productive rearrangements. TCRdb mirrors the immuneACCESS table, restricted to in-frame sequences. Some clones are absent from its copies; in checked studies, under half trace to an unresolved V gene, and the reason for the others is unknown. That table gives V, J and clone size, and the DNA gave D and trimming. The sample includes 250,000 or so clones, with around 87% observed a single time. The ten largest clonotypes hold about 1.6% of the sample.

These data originate in a study of blood T cell repertoires in COVID-19 (dated by TCRdb to 2018 to 2021). About the full investigation: Samples covering the acute and convalescent phases of COVID-19 were provided by collaborators in the United States, Italy and Spain. The prospective study material was composed of cDNA or gDNA derived from T cells, B-cell-depleted T cells, or PBMCs. Subjects who had been exposed to COVID-19, were actively infected with it, or had recovered from it provided the deeply sampled blood TCRbeta repertoires that made up the dataset. The repertoires were released in a freely available public database meant as a resource for research on the immune response to SARS-CoV-2. Samples came from the ongoing ImmuneRACE study (first 160 participants) plus 1,254 subjects from 6 global collaborators. Sample metadata almost always included a de-identified subject ID, COVID-19 status, age in years and sex. Where available, HLA class I and class II types were obtained from metadata supplied by the sample provider rather than from assay-based typing.

Another Seattle source contributed samples from volunteer blood donors who had recovered from COVID-19. Whole blood was collected in K2EDTA tubes by collaborating institutions according to the institutions' own protocols. For TCRbeta analysis, collaborators shipped samples as frozen whole blood, isolated PBMCs, or DNA extracted from either of those sample types. Points the paper makes about the study in general: How much clinical and demographic metadata was included differed by source and by participant, and the metadata was provided uncurated.

The sample consisted of peripheral blood. The receptor comes from a woman between 40 and 50 years old who had recovered from COVID-19.

In nucleotides, the sequence is TGTGCCATCAGTGAGTACAGGGGAGGCTACACCTTC. Translated, it gives CAISEYRGGYTF. The chain is made from TRBV10-3 and TRBJ1-2; the junction holds 7 bases that match TRBD1. For this chain, trimming is 1 base at the V end and 8 bases at the J end, and the number of junction bases without a gene match is 1. Taken from cysteine to phenylalanine, the CDR3 has 12 residues. Just the 36-base CDR3 DNA is kept, in frame starting at base 1. According to the germline V gene, CDR1 reads ENHRY and CDR2 reads SYGVKD.